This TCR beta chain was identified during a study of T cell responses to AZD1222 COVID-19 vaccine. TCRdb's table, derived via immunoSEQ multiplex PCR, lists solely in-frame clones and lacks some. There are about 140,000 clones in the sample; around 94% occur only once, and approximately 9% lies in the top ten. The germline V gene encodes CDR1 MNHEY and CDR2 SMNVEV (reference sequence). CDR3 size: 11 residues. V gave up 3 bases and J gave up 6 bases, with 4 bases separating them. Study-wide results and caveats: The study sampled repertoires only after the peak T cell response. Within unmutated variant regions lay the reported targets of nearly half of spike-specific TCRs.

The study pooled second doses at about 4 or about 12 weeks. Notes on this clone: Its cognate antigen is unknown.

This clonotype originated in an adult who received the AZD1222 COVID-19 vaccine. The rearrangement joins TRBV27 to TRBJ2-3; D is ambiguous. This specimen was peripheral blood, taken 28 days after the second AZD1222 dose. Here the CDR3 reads CASSLGDTQYF. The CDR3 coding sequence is TGTGCCAGCAGTTTGGGGGATACGCAGTATTTT.